The following is a T cell receptor beta chain sequence with its context. The antigen remains unidentified. The PCR contained 60 Vbeta and 13 Jbeta primers. Sequencing was performed with immunoSEQ multiplex PCR; in TCRdb, only in-frame clones are kept and a portion is missing. The sample records tens of thousands of clones, about four fifths being singletons. These data are taken from a study of cytomegalovirus exposure and HLA in healthy donors. General observations from the study: Reports showed the classifier diagnosing cytomegalovirus status with high specificity and sensitivity.

CDR1 is LGHNA and CDR2 is YNFKEQ in the germline V gene. The CDR3 is 17 residues long. V was shortened by 0 bases and J by 0 bases, with 13 bases between the two germline ends. Healthy bone marrow donors formed the donor group. Likely unrecorded immune exposures existed in these nominally healthy donors. Sequenced: PBMCs. This clonotype originated in a man aged 25 to 40 in good health and CMV-seronegative. The chain recombines TRBV4-2 with TRBJ2-3; possible D gene TRBD2, 6 bases. The CDR3 DNA is TGTGCCAGCAGCCAAGATCCGCAGGGACTTAGCACAGATACGCAGTATTTT. Protein sequence: CASSQDPQGLSTDTQYF.